Presented here are 22 T cell receptor beta chains from one specimen sequenced in a study of blood T cell repertoires in COVID-19. Here immunoSEQ multiplex PCR was the method, and the copy in TCRdb shows in-frame clones only, minus some. The profile covers roughly 200,000 clones, with 84% appearing a single time and approximately 5% taken by the ten largest. The sequencing input was peripheral blood. Receptor source: a woman in her seventies with active or convalescent COVID-19.

This chain uses TRBV27 with TRBJ2-3, with D hard to call. The V gene lost 7 bases and the J gene lost 0 bases, with 14 bases spanning the gap. The CDR3 sequence is 15 residues long. CDR1 is MNHEY and CDR2 is SMNVEV in the germline V gene (reference sequence). CDR3 protein: CASKRPALSTDTQYF. The CDR3 DNA reads TGTGCCAGCAAACGCCCTGCCCTAAGCACAGATACGCAGTATTTT.

CDR3: CASSLAQGPNYGYTF. The CDR3 coding sequence is TGTGCCAGCAGCTTAGCCCAGGGTCCTAACTATGGCTACACCTTC. The chain uses TRBV7-2 and TRBJ1-2, with TRBD1 as a possible D gene (5 bases). Trimming pared 0 bases from V and 0 bases from J, leaving 8 bases between. The CDR3 sequence is 15 residues long. Germline CDR1 is SGHTA and CDR2 is FQGNSA.

The chain employs TRBV6-5 and TRBJ2-7; TRBD2 aligns across 7 bases. The CDR3 extends over 13 amino acids. J lost 5 bases, V lost 8 bases, and 9 bases had no gene match. Germline V lookup: CDR1 MNHEY, CDR2 SVGAGI. DNA for the CDR3: TGTGCCAGCTTGGGGAGGGCTACTGACGAGCAGTACTTC. Protein: CASLGRATDEQYF.

The rearrangement joins TRBV28 to TRBJ2-7, with 9 bases fitting TRBD2. V lost 6 bases, J lost 3 bases, and 12 bases stayed unmatched. Per the germline V gene, CDR1 is MDHEN and CDR2 is SYDVKM. The CDR3 runs 16 residues. CDR3 protein: CASSPLWSSGDYEQYF. CDR3 sequence (DNA): TGTGCCAGCAGCCCGCTTTGGTCTAGCGGGGACTACGAGCAGTACTTC.

The chain links TRBV9 to TRBJ2-5; 9 bases line up with TRBD1. The CDR3 runs 16 residues. CDR1 is SGDLS and CDR2 is YYNGEE in the germline V gene. After removal of 0 bases from V and 4 bases from J, the junction contained 7 bases not matched to a gene. The DNA of the CDR3 is TGTGCCAGCAGCGTAGGGGAGGGACAGGGCTTAGAGACCCAGTACTTC. Translating gives CASSVGEGQGLETQYF.

V and J are TRBV4-2 and TRBJ2-1, with 11 nucleotides matching TRBD2. The CDR3 is 18 residues long. Trimming cost V 0 bases and J 4 bases; bases outside gene matches: 8. Germline V gives CDR1 LGHNA, CDR2 YNFKEQ. CDR3 nucleotide sequence: TGTGCCAGCAGCCAAGAGGAGAGGGGACTAGCGGAATACAATGAGCAGTTCTTC. This sequence encodes CASSQEERGLAEYNEQFF.

The CDR3 is CASTGLMNTEAFF. CDR3 nucleotide sequence: TGTGCCAGCACCGGACTTATGAACACTGAAGCTTTCTTT. The V call is TRBV6-5, the J call TRBJ1-1, with no clear D. V was clipped by 7 bases and J by 0 bases, with 9 bases between them. CDR1 and CDR2 (germline): MNHEY, SVGAGI. The CDR3 length is 13 residues.

The chain uses TRBV6-6 and TRBJ2-7; a possible D gene is TRBD2 (5 bases). CDR3 length equals 15 residues. Deletions cut 2 bases from V and 0 bases from J, with 11 bases between. Germline V lookup: CDR1 MNHNY, CDR2 SVGAGI (reference sequence). CDR3 DNA: TGTGCCAGCAGTTACGTCGGGAAGAGCTCCTACGAGCAGTACTTC. Its protein is CASSYVGKSSYEQYF.

V gene TRBV4-1 combines with J gene TRBJ2-2, with D perhaps matching TRBD2 (6 bases). CDR3 length: 14 amino acids. With 4 bases removed from V and 4 bases from J, the gap between germline ends came to 10 bases. Germline values: CDR1 MGHRA, CDR2 YSYEKL. CDR3 loop: CASSPPSVTGELFF. The CDR3 region has the DNA TGCGCCAGCAGCCCCCCTAGCGTCACCGGGGAGCTGTTTTTT.

The rearrangement uses TRBV24-1 and TRBJ2-7, with D unresolved. Germline CDR1 reads KGHDR; CDR2 reads SFDVKD. The CDR3 is made up of 10 amino acids. Trimming cost V 12 bases and J 3 bases, with 8 bases left between them. This chain's CDR3 is CALRDYEQYF. CDR3 nucleotides: TGTGCCCTAAGAGACTACGAGCAGTACTTC.

The gene calls are TRBV6-1 and TRBJ1-5; D uncertain. The germline gives CDR1 MNHNS, CDR2 SASEGT. V gave up 1 base and J gave up 4 bases, with 11 bases separating them. This CDR3 spans 15 amino acids. The CDR3 nucleotides are TGTGCCAGCAGTGAAGTGGAGGGTCGGAATCAGCCCCAGCATTTT. As protein: CASSEVEGRNQPQHF.

Here the CDR3 reads CASSQPGGGLSYEQYF. The CDR3 DNA follows: TGTGCCAGCAGCCAACCAGGGGGAGGACTCTCCTACGAGCAGTACTTC. The rearrangement uses TRBV3-1 (or the pseudogene TRBV3-2) and TRBJ2-7; TRBD1 is a possible D gene (7 bases). Germline loops: CDR1 LGHDT, CDR2 YNNKEL (reference sequence). The CDR3 spans 16 residues. Between the trimmed V and J ends, which lost 2 bases and 0 bases, there was a span of 14 bases.

The chain recombines TRBV18 with TRBJ2-7; 10 bases map to TRBD2. Germline V lookup: CDR1 KGHSH, CDR2 LQKENI. This CDR3 is 15 amino acids long. Trimming at V came to 2 bases and at J to 7 bases, leaving 8 bases not matched to a gene. The CDR3, as DNA: TGTGCCAGCTCACCAAGTCTAGCGGGAGAAGGAGAGCAGTACTTC. Translation: CASSPSLAGEGEQYF.

This sequence joins TRBV7-2 and TRBJ2-3, with 7 bases aligning to TRBD2. The CDR3 has 16 amino acids. Germline V gene lookup returns CDR1 SGHTA and CDR2 FQGNSA. J was trimmed by 1 base and V by 1 base; bases with no gene match: 5. The CDR3: CASSLEASGGTDTQYF. In nucleotides, the CDR3 is TGTGCCAGCAGCTTAGAAGCTAGCGGCGGCACAGATACGCAGTATTTT.

CDR3 residues: CATSREGLAGQETQYF. The CDR3 nucleotides are TGTGCCACCAGCAGAGAAGGACTAGCGGGACAAGAGACCCAGTACTTC. J is TRBJ2-5 and V is TRBV15, with TRBD2 identical over 12 bases. V trimming: 0 bases; J trimming: 2 bases; junction bases outside the gene matches: 1. The CDR3 totals 16 residues. CDR1 is LNHNV, CDR2 YYDKDF, per germline (reference sequence). The whole variable domain, remainder taken from reference TRBV15 and TRBJ2-5, is DAMVIQNPRYQVTQFGKPVTLSCSQTLNHNVMYWYQQKSSQAPKLLFHYYDKDFNNEADTPDNFQSRRPNTSFCFLDIRSPGLGDTAMYLCATSREGLAGQETQYFGPGTRLLVL.

This clone showed up just a few times. The chain uses TRBV27 and TRBJ1-2, with D uncertain. Germline V gene lookup returns CDR1 MNHEY and CDR2 SMNVEV (reference sequence). Trimming left V 3 bases short and J 8 bases short, with 13 bases between. The CDR3 runs 13 residues. CDR3 bases: TGTGCCAGCAGTTTGTATGGAGGGAAAGGCTACACCTTC. Protein: CASSLYGGKGYTF.

The chain couples TRBV7-6 to TRBJ2-7; 7 bases align to TRBD1. J was trimmed by 3 bases and V by 5 bases; bases with no gene match: 7. This CDR3 comprises 14 residues. Germline CDR1 reads SGHVS; CDR2 reads FNYEAQ. The CDR3 region has the DNA TGTGCCAGCAGCAAACAGGGGTGGGGCTACGAGCAGTACTTC. Translated: CASSKQGWGYEQYF.

The chain links TRBV19 to TRBJ2-3; 7 bases match TRBD2. V shed 6 bases and J 3 bases; nucleotides not matched to a gene: 6. The germline gives CDR1 LNHDA, CDR2 SQIVND (reference sequence). The length of the CDR3 is 14 residues. CDR3 sequence: CASSAGRGTDTQYF. As DNA, the CDR3 is TGTGCCAGTAGCGCGGGGAGGGGAACAGATACGCAGTATTTT.

The V and J genes are TRBV5-6 and TRBJ1-6, with 7 bases matching TRBD1. The germline V gene has CDR1 SGHDT and CDR2 YYEEEE. Trimming at V came to 2 bases and at J to 10 bases, leaving 9 bases not matched to a gene. The CDR3 has 15 residues. This CDR3 reads CASSLLTGVGSPLHF. The CDR3 coding sequence is TGTGCCAGCAGCTTATTAACAGGGGTCGGGTCACCCCTCCACTTT.

The chain employs TRBV5-1 and TRBJ2-1; 11 bases are shared with TRBD2. Germline assignment: CDR1 SGHRS and CDR2 YFSETQ. This CDR3 is built from 15 residues. The trim removed 1 base at V and 6 bases at J, leaving 3 bases unmatched. The CDR3 reads CASSLPGLAGNEQFF. CDR3 DNA sequence: TGCGCCAGCAGCTTGCCCGGACTAGCGGGCAATGAGCAGTTCTTC.

The rearrangement joins TRBV10-3 to TRBJ2-2, with 7 bases lining up with TRBD1. The CDR3 spans 16 residues. Per the germline V gene, CDR1 is ENHRY and CDR2 is SYGVKD. J gave up 0 bases and V 11 bases, and 12 bases lay outside the gene matches. The chain's CDR3 is CALSGGADPNTGELFF. In DNA, the CDR3 is TGTGCCCTCTCAGGGGGAGCGGATCCGAACACCGGGGAGCTGTTTTTT.

V usage is TRBV18 and J usage is TRBJ2-7; D gene ambiguous. The V gene's germline CDR1 is KGHSH and CDR2 LQKENI. This CDR3 is built from 12 residues. V was trimmed by 4 bases and J by 3 bases, leaving 7 bases between them. The DNA of the CDR3 is TGTGCCAGCTCACTCCTTAACTACGAGCAGTACTTC. Translation: CASSLLNYEQYF.